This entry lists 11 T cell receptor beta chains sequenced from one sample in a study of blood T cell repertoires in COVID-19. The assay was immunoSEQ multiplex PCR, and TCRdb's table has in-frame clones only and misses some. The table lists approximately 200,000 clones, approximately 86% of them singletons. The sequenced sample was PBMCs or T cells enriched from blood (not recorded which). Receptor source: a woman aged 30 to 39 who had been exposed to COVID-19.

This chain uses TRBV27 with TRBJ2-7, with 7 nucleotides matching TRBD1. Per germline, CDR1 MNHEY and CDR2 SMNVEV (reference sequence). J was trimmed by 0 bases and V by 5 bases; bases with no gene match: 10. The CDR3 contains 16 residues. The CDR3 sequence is CASSPRQGGASYEQYF. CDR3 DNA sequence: TGTGCCAGCAGTCCACGACAGGGTGGGGCCTCCTACGAGCAGTACTTC.

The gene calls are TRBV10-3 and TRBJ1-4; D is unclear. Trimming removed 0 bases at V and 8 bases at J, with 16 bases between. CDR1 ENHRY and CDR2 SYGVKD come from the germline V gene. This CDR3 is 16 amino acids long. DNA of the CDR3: TGTGCCATCAGTGAGTCTATCGCACTCCGAGGGGAAAAACTGTTTTTT. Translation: CAISESIALRGEKLFF.

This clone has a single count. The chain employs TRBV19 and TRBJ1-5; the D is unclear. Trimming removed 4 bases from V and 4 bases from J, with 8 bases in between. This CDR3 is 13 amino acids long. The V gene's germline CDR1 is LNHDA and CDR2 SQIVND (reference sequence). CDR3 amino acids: CASSNRRNQPQHF. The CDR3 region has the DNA TGTGCCAGTAGTAACCGGAGGAATCAGCCCCAGCATTTT.

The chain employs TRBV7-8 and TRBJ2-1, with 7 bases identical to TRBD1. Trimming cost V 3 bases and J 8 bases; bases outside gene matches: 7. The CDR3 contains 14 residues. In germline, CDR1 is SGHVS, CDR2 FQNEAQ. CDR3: CASSLTTGRDEQFF. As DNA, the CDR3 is TGTGCCAGCAGCTTGACGACAGGGCGGGATGAGCAGTTCTTC.

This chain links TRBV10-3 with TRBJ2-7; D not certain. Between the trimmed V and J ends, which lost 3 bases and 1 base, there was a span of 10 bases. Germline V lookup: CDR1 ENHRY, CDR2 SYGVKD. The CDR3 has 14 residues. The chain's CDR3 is CAISDQAESYEQYF. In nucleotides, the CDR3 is TGTGCCATCAGTGACCAGGCAGAATCCTACGAGCAGTACTTC.

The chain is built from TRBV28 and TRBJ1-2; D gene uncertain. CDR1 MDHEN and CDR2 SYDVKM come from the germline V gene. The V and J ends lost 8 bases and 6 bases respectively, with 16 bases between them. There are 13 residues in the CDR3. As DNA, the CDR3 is TGTGCCAGCGTCTCAGCCAGCGAGGATGGCTACACCTTC. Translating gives CASVSASEDGYTF.

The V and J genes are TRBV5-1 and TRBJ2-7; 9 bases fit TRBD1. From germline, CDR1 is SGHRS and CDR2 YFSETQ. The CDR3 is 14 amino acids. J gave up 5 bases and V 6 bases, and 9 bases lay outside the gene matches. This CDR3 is CASKTGTGRNEQYF. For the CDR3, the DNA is TGCGCCAGCAAAACCGGGACAGGGAGAAACGAGCAGTACTTC. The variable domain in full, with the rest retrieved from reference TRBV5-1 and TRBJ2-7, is KAGVTQTPRYLIKTRGQQVTLSCSPISGHRSVSWYQQTPGQGLQFLFEYFSETQRNKGNFPGRFSGRQFSNSRSEMNVSTLELGDSALYLCASKTGTGRNEQYFGPGTRLTVT.

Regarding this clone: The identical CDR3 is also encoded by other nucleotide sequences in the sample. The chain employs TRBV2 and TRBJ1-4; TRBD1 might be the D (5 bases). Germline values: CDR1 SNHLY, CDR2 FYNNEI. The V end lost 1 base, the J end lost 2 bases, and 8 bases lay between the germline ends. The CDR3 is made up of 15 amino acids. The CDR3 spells CASSEVGATNEKLFF. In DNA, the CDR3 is TGTGCCAGCAGTGAAGTTGGGGCCACTAATGAAAAACTGTTTTTT. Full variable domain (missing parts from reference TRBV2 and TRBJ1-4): EPEVTQTPSHQVTQMGQEVILRCVPISNHLYFYWYRQILGQKVEFLVSFYNNEISEKSEIFDDQFSVERPDGSNFTLKIRSTKLEDSAMYFCASSEVGATNEKLFFGSGTQLSVL.

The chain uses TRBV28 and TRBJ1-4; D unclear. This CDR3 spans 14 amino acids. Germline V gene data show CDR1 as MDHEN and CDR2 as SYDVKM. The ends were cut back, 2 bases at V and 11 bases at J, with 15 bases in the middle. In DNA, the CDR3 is TGTGCCAGCAGTTTAAGTTGGCGGATCGGGAAACTGTTTTTT. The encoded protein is CASSLSWRIGKLFF.

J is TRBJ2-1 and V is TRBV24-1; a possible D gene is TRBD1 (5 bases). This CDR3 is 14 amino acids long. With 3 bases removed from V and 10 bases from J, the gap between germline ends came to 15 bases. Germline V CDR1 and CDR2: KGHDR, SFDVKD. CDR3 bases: TGTGCCACCAGTGATCGGCAGGGTAATTCGGAGCAGTTCTTC. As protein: CATSDRQGNSEQFF.

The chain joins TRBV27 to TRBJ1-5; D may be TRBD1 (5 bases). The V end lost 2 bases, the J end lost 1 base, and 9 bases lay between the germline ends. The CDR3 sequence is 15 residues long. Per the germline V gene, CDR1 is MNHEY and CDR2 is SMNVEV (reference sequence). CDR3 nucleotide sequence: TGTGCCAGCAGTTTAACAGGTCGGAGCAATCAGCCCCAGCATTTT. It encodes CASSLTGRSNQPQHF.